One sample yielded the 22 T cell receptor beta chains listed below, sequenced in a study of control samples from healthy donors and cancer patients. Clones were read by immunoSEQ multiplex PCR, and TCRdb kept only the in-frame ones, dropping some. This table has around 150,000 clones, 70% to 90% appearing once. Input material: blood. The receptors come from a man aged 25 to 40 in good health.

This clone was seen only once. V usage is TRBV13 and J usage is TRBJ2-3; TRBD1 agrees at 8 bases. J lost 1 base, V lost 5 bases, and 5 bases had no gene match. The CDR3 spans 15 residues. Germline CDR1 and CDR2: PRHDT and FYEKMQ (reference sequence). CDR3 sequence reads: CASSPDRGGTDTQYF. The CDR3 coding sequence is TGTGCCAGCAGCCCCGACAGGGGAGGCACAGATACGCAGTATTTT.

The chain recombines TRBV7-7 with TRBJ2-5, with 11 bases matching TRBD2. This CDR3 spans 15 amino acids. Per the germline V gene, CDR1 is SSHAT and CDR2 is FNYEAQ (reference sequence). V lost 5 bases, J lost 2 bases, and 4 bases stayed unmatched. CDR3 protein: CASSPGTSGQETQYF. CDR3 sequence (DNA): TGTGCCAGCAGCCCCGGGACTAGCGGACAAGAGACCCAGTACTTC.

J is TRBJ2-5 and V is TRBV28, with 7 nucleotides matching TRBD2. V shed 7 bases and J 4 bases; nucleotides not matched to a gene: 9. The germline V gene has CDR1 MDHEN and CDR2 SYDVKM. This CDR3 has 14 residues. CDR3 bases: TGTGCCAGCATCGGGACCGGGACTACAGAGACCCAGTACTTC. This gives the protein CASIGTGTTETQYF.

The chain recombines TRBV5-1 with TRBJ2-1, with 14 bases identical to TRBD2. Trimming cost V 0 bases and J 2 bases; bases outside gene matches: 4. From germline, CDR1 is SGHRS and CDR2 YFSETQ. The CDR3 length is 18 residues. CDR3 protein: CASSLAGTSGGPYNEQFF. Written as DNA, the CDR3 is TGCGCCAGCAGCTTGGCCGGGACTAGCGGGGGCCCCTACAATGAGCAGTTCTTC.

This clone was counted a single time. The chain is built from TRBV5-3 and TRBJ2-7, with 9 bases aligning to TRBD1. TRBV5-3 is an ORF, with its function uncertain. The junction had 7 bases not matched to a gene; V was cut back by 4 bases and J by 5 bases. The CDR3 totals 14 residues. This chain's CDR3 is CARSGPGTGNEQYF. The CDR3 coding sequence is TGTGCCAGAAGCGGCCCGGGGACAGGGAACGAGCAGTACTTC.

The rearrangement joins TRBV6-2 or TRBV6-3 to TRBJ2-3, with 11 bases matching TRBD2. The CDR3 has 15 amino acids. J gave up 9 bases and V 6 bases, and 11 bases lay outside the gene matches. Germline-derived CDR1 and CDR2 are MNHEY and SVGEGT. The CDR3: CASSLLAGDRGTQYF. The CDR3 DNA reads as TGTGCCAGCAGCCTACTAGCGGGAGATCGGGGGACGCAGTATTTT.

CDR3 DNA sequence: TGTGCCAGCAGCCAGATGAGGAATCAGCCCCAGCATTTT. It is translated as CASSQMRNQPQHF. The chain carries TRBV3-1 (or the pseudogene TRBV3-2) and TRBJ1-5; D remains ambiguous. V lost 3 bases to trimming and J lost 4 bases, with 7 bases between them. The CDR3 spans 13 residues. Germline loops: CDR1 LGHDT, CDR2 YNNKEL (reference sequence).

V is TRBV27 and J is TRBJ1-1; D is possibly TRBD1 (5 bases). V gave up 8 bases and J gave up 4 bases, with 20 bases separating them. The germline V gene has CDR1 MNHEY and CDR2 SMNVEV (reference sequence). The CDR3 has 15 amino acids. The CDR3 spells CASFTGLSWGTEAFF. The DNA of the CDR3 is TGTGCCAGCTTCACGGGGCTTTCCTGGGGCACTGAAGCTTTCTTT.

This sequence joins TRBV27 and TRBJ2-7; 12 nucleotides agree with TRBD1. CDR1 and CDR2 (germline): MNHEY, SMNVEV (reference sequence). Trimming removed 5 bases from V and 2 bases from J; junction bases left unmatched: 4. The CDR3 has 15 residues. The CDR3: CASSLGTGGAYEQYF. The CDR3 nucleotides read TGTGCCAGCAGTCTTGGGACAGGGGGCGCCTACGAGCAGTACTTC.

This clone was seen just once. This chain links TRBV5-1 with TRBJ2-1, with D perhaps TRBD1 (6 bases). CDR1 is SGHRS and CDR2 is YFSETQ in the germline V gene. V was cut by 4 bases and J by 3 bases, with 20 bases left in between. This CDR3 is 17 amino acids long. The CDR3 loop reads CASSPSLGGWRYNEQFF. CDR3 DNA sequence: TGCGCCAGCAGCCCTTCCCTAGGGGGTTGGCGCTACAATGAGCAGTTCTTC.

V and J are TRBV6-5 and TRBJ1-3; 10 bases fit TRBD1. Germline CDR1 MNHEY, CDR2 SVGAGI. With V trimmed by 4 bases and J by 4 bases, 7 bases remained unmatched. The CDR3 is 16 amino acids. CDR3 sequence (DNA): TGTGCCAGCAGTTTCATACCGGGACAGGGGGGAAACACCATATATTTT. It encodes CASSFIPGQGGNTIYF.

V is TRBV5-1 and J is TRBJ2-3; 9 bases are a match to TRBD2. Germline CDR1 reads SGHRS; CDR2 reads YFSETQ. CDR3 length equals 16 residues. J lost 4 bases, V lost 0 bases, and 6 bases had no gene match. In nucleotides, the CDR3 is TGCGCCAGCAGCTTGGCGGCGGGAGGGTTCCCAGATACGCAGTATTTT. Translation: CASSLAAGGFPDTQYF.

The chain joins TRBV7-6 to TRBJ1-1; the match to TRBD1 covers 7 bases. V was pared by 5 bases and J by 6 bases, with 9 bases of the junction left unmatched. CDR3 length: 14 amino acids. Germline values: CDR1 SGHVS, CDR2 FNYEAQ. The chain's CDR3 is CASSPRQGSSEAFF. The CDR3 DNA is TGTGCCAGCAGCCCAAGACAGGGAAGTTCTGAAGCTTTCTTT.

The V call is TRBV29-1, the J call TRBJ2-3; D is ambiguous. The CDR3 has 13 amino acids. Germline V gene lookup returns CDR1 SQVTM and CDR2 ANQGSEA. Trimming pared 3 bases from V and 2 bases from J, leaving 9 bases between. The CDR3 here is CSVETRSTDTQYF. The CDR3, as DNA: TGCAGCGTTGAGACCAGATCCACAGATACGCAGTATTTT.

CDR3 in amino acids: CASISKGGESPLHF. The CDR3 bases are TGTGCCAGCATCTCCAAGGGGGGTGAGTCACCCCTCCACTTT. This chain links TRBV14 with TRBJ1-6; possible D gene TRBD1, 6 bases. V lost 7 bases, J lost 10 bases, and 17 bases lay in between. The germline V gene has CDR1 SGHDN and CDR2 FVKESK. CDR3 size: 14 residues.

This clone has just one count. The rearrangement links TRBV4-3 to TRBJ1-2; maybe TRBD1 (5 bases). V was clipped by 2 bases and J by 4 bases, with 11 bases between them. Germline V gene lookup returns CDR1 LGHNA and CDR2 YSLEER. CDR3 length: 14 residues. The CDR3 loop reads CASSQSRGTYGYTF. The CDR3 region has the DNA TGCGCCAGCAGCCAATCCCGGGGGACCTATGGCTACACCTTC.

The J gene is TRBJ2-1, the V gene TRBV18, with D unresolved. The germline CDR1 and CDR2 sequences are KGHSH and LQKENI. V was clipped by 4 bases and J by 2 bases, with 9 bases between them. The CDR3 sequence is 14 residues long. CDR3 nucleotides: TGTGCCAGCTCACAGACCGGAGCCTACAATGAGCAGTTCTTC. Encoded protein: CASSQTGAYNEQFF.

This clone appeared once. This chain connects TRBV6-2 or TRBV6-3 to TRBJ1-2; D call uncertain. Germline V gives CDR1 MNHEY, CDR2 SVGEGT. The CDR3 is 13 amino acids. V was pared by 5 bases and J by 5 bases, with 12 bases between. CDR3 sequence reads: CASSPQSPYGYTF. CDR3 in DNA: TGTGCCAGCAGTCCACAATCCCCATATGGCTACACCTTC.

The V call is TRBV7-2, the J call TRBJ2-6; 9 positions match TRBD1. This CDR3 is 19 amino acids long. Germline trimming cut 1 base from V and 1 base from J; bases unmatched to any gene: 8. Germline-derived CDR1 and CDR2 are SGHTA and FQGNSA. CDR3: CASSLVLLGQGSGANVLTF. In nucleotides, the CDR3 is TGTGCCAGCAGCTTAGTATTGCTCGGACAGGGGTCTGGGGCCAACGTCCTGACTTTC. The full variable domain, rest sourced from reference TRBV7-2 and TRBJ2-6, is GAGVSQSPSNKVTEKGKDVELRCDPISGHTALYWYRQSLGQGLEFLIYFQGNSAPDKSGLPSDRFSAERTGGSVSTLTIQRTQQEDSAVYLCASSLVLLGQGSGANVLTFGAGSRLTVL.

This clone occurred once. V usage is TRBV7-2 and J usage is TRBJ1-1, with D perhaps matching TRBD1 (6 bases). In germline, CDR1 is SGHTA, CDR2 FQGNSA. This CDR3 is built from 13 residues. The V and J ends lost 6 bases and 6 bases respectively, with 14 bases between them. This CDR3 is CASRIQGRAEAFF. CDR3 bases: TGTGCCAGCAGGATACAGGGTAGGGCTGAAGCTTTCTTT.

This clone was observed a single time. This chain uses TRBV27 with TRBJ1-2, with TRBD1 matching 7 bases. V was pared by 11 bases and J by 6 bases, with 15 bases of the junction left unmatched. The germline V gene has CDR1 MNHEY and CDR2 SMNVEV (reference sequence). CDR3 length: 14 amino acids. The CDR3 loop reads CACKPGQTSHGYTF. CDR3 coding DNA: TGTGCCTGCAAACCGGGACAGACTTCACATGGCTACACCTTC.

This clone was seen many times. The chain links TRBV24-1 to TRBJ2-1; no clear D gene. Looked up from germline, CDR1 is KGHDR and CDR2 is SFDVKD. The CDR3 spans 13 residues. V dropped 3 bases and J dropped 6 bases, with 8 bases sitting between them. Here the CDR3 DNA reads TGTGCCACCAGTGATAAAGGTGTCAATGAGCAGTTCTTC. The encoded protein is CATSDKGVNEQFF.